What follows are 28 T cell receptor beta chains derived from one specimen sequenced in a study of beta chain features in type 1 diabetes. Their antigens are not known. Whole-study findings and limits: Moderate yet significant TCRB CDR3 shortening was seen in Type 1 diabetes patients in all four CD4+ subsets.

Expressed TCRB transcripts were sequenced, since all the RNA that had been isolated was reverse transcribed. The method was immunoSEQ multiplex PCR; TCRdb's version includes in-frame clones alone and lacks a portion of them. The sample yields about 47,000 clones, around 45% seen once. Sequenced material: stem cell memory CD4+ T cells from blood. The receptors were gathered from a man aged 25-40 years with type 1 diabetes.

CDR3 region: CASSSGTSGAGTGTQYF. CDR3 in DNA: TGTGCCAGCAGCTCCGGGACTAGCGGGGCCGGGACCGGGACCCAGTACTTC. V usage is TRBV7-2 and J usage is TRBJ2-5; 13 bases align to TRBD2. The CDR3 consists of 17 residues. Per germline, CDR1 SGHTA and CDR2 FQGNSA. V shed 4 bases and J 7 bases; nucleotides not matched to a gene: 12.

This sequence joins TRBV5-4 and TRBJ2-5; no clear D. The CDR3 contains 15 residues. Deletions cut 0 bases from V and 1 base from J, with 10 bases between. Germline CDR1 and CDR2: SGHNT and YYREEE (reference sequence). CDR3 sequence reads: CASSLDHAGQETQYF. The CDR3 DNA reads as TGTGCCAGCAGCTTGGATCACGCCGGCCAAGAGACCCAGTACTTC.

This chain joins TRBV10-3 and TRBJ1-2; D might be TRBD1 (5 bases). Germline V gene sequence: CDR1 ENHRY, CDR2 SYGVKD. V lost 9 bases and J lost 4, with 12 bases in between. The CDR3 has 12 residues. CDR3 nucleotides: TGTGCCATTCGGCAGACAGTCTATGGCTACACCTTC. This translates into CAIRQTVYGYTF.

This clone was seen a few times. The chain links TRBV5-1 to TRBJ2-3; tentative D call: TRBD2 (6 bases). The CDR3 loop spans 15 amino acids. Trimming left V 1 base short and J 2 bases short, with 11 bases between. CDR1 is SGHRS and CDR2 is YFSETQ in the germline V gene. CDR3 nucleotide sequence: TGCGCCAGCAGCTTGACTAGCTTAAACACAGATACGCAGTATTTT. The encoded protein is CASSLTSLNTDTQYF.

The chain carries TRBV6-1 and TRBJ1-5, with D perhaps TRBD1 (6 bases). V lost 6 bases and J 3 bases, leaving 15 bases between the germline ends. The CDR3 has 15 amino acids. CDR1 is MNHNS and CDR2 is SASEGT in the germline V gene. In nucleotides, the CDR3 is TGTGCCAGCAGGGCTTACAGGGTATCCAATCAGCCCCAGCATTTT. This gives the protein CASRAYRVSNQPQHF.

A few counts support this clone. This chain links TRBV7-2 with TRBJ2-7, with D tentatively TRBD2 (5 bases). Trimming removed 0 bases at V and 3 bases at J, with 12 bases between. The germline gives CDR1 SGHTA, CDR2 FQGNSA. The CDR3 is 15 residues long. The CDR3 reads CASSLASGNNYEQYF. Written as DNA, the CDR3 is TGTGCCAGCAGCTTAGCGTCGGGGAACAACTACGAGCAGTACTTC.

The genes are TRBV6-1 and TRBJ2-7; 14 bases line up with TRBD2. This CDR3 contains 17 residues. Germline V gene data show CDR1 as MNHNS and CDR2 as SASEGT. The V gene end was trimmed by 0 bases and the J gene end by 5 bases; junction bases not matched to a gene: 6. The CDR3 bases are TGTGCCAGCAGTGAAGCCGGGACTAGCGGGAGTCGAGACGAGCAGTACTTC. This codes for CASSEAGTSGSRDEQYF.

The chain is built from TRBV18 and TRBJ2-3; possibly TRBD1 for D (5 bases). Trimming took off 3 bases at V and 6 bases at J, with 19 bases between the two ends. CDR3 size: 16 residues. Germline V gene lookup returns CDR1 KGHSH and CDR2 LQKENI. The CDR3 coding sequence is TGTGCCAGCTCACCTCCGGTTTTTTTGACAGTCGATACGCAGTATTTT. This sequence encodes CASSPPVFLTVDTQYF.

This clone was seen a single time. V usage is TRBV28 and J usage is TRBJ1-5, with 11 bases lining up with TRBD1. From germline, CDR1 is MDHEN and CDR2 SYDVKM. The CDR3 length is 15 residues. V lost 4 bases and J lost 6; bases outside the gene matches: 5. The CDR3 spells CASSSWTGGFQPQHF. DNA of the CDR3: TGTGCCAGCAGTTCCTGGACAGGGGGCTTTCAGCCCCAGCATTTT.

Only one count was recorded for this clone. The V call is TRBV18, the J call TRBJ1-2; D uncertain. The V end lost 3 bases, the J end lost 6 bases, and 17 bases lay between the germline ends. This CDR3 comprises 15 residues. From germline, CDR1 is KGHSH and CDR2 LQKENI. The CDR3 nucleotides are TGTGCCAGCTCACCCTCCTCCGGGTTAGATAATGGCTACACCTTC. Encoded protein: CASSPSSGLDNGYTF. The full variable domain, its missing parts supplied by reference TRBV18 and TRBJ1-2, is NAGVMQNPRHLVRRRGQEARLRCSPMKGHSHVYWYRQLPEEGLKFMVYLQKENIIDESGMPKERFSAEFPKEGPSILRIQQVVRGDSAAYFCASSPSSGLDNGYTFGSGTRLTVV.

This chain connects TRBV28 to TRBJ2-1; D uncertain. CDR3 length equals 17 residues. Germline CDR1 reads MDHEN; CDR2 reads SYDVKM. V was trimmed by 3 bases and J by 0 bases, leaving 15 bases between them. As DNA, the CDR3 is TGTGCCAGCAGTTTTAATTTTCGAGTCCGCTCCTACAATGAGCAGTTCTTC. Residues: CASSFNFRVRSYNEQFF. The entire variable domain, with the rest obtained from reference TRBV28 and TRBJ2-1, is as follows: DVKVTQSSRYLVKRTGEKVFLECVQDMDHENMFWYRQDPGLGLRLIYFSYDVKMKEKGDIPEGYSVSREKKERFSLILESASTNQTSMYLCASSFNFRVRSYNEQFFGPGTRLTVL.

The sample holds a few counts of this clone. The V and J genes are TRBV7-9 and TRBJ2-2; D may be TRBD2 (5 bases). Trimming cost V 4 bases and J 4 bases, with 16 bases left between them. The CDR3 sequence is 16 residues long. Germline-derived CDR1 and CDR2 are SEHNR and FQNEAQ (reference sequence). DNA for the CDR3: TGTGCCAGCAGCTCCCCGGCTGCGGGTTCCACCGGGGAGCTGTTTTTT. This gives the protein CASSSPAAGSTGELFF.

In this sample, this clone turned up a few times. The CDR3 DNA is TGTGCCAGCAGCTTACCCGACAGGGTAGGAGATGGCTACACCTTC. It encodes CASSLPDRVGDGYTF. V is TRBV7-9 and J is TRBJ1-2; 7 nucleotides match TRBD1. The CDR3 runs to 15 residues. Unmatched junction bases numbered 9, after V lost 2 bases and J lost 6 bases. CDR1 is SEHNR and CDR2 is FQNEAQ in the germline V gene (reference sequence).

This clone was found a few times. The CDR3 here is CASSSPGGLDTF. The CDR3 DNA reads TGTGCCAGCAGTTCTCCAGGAGGTCTCGACACCTTC. The chain is built from TRBV28 and TRBJ1-2, with D uncertain. Trimming left V 4 bases short and J 12 bases short, with 15 bases between. Germline V gives CDR1 MDHEN, CDR2 SYDVKM. The CDR3 has 12 amino acids.

The chain combines TRBV19 with TRBJ2-1; the match to TRBD2 covers 12 bases. V trimming: 7 bases; J trimming: 1 base; junction bases outside the gene matches: 8. Germline values: CDR1 LNHDA, CDR2 SQIVND (reference sequence). The CDR3 contains 17 residues. In DNA, the CDR3 is TGTGCCAGTACCTCTTGGACTAGCGGGACTTCCTACAATGAGCAGTTCTTC. Amino acids: CASTSWTSGTSYNEQFF.

V usage is TRBV19 and J usage is TRBJ1-5, with 10 bases fitting TRBD1. The CDR3 runs to 15 residues. Germline values: CDR1 LNHDA, CDR2 SQIVND (reference sequence). With V trimmed by 5 bases and J by 6 bases, 7 bases remained unmatched. The CDR3 sequence: CASSVGQGVFQPQHF. For the CDR3, the DNA is TGTGCCAGTAGTGTCGGACAGGGGGTATTTCAGCCCCAGCATTTT.

The gene calls are TRBV18 and TRBJ2-3, with 11 bases matching TRBD2. Germline-derived CDR1 and CDR2 are KGHSH and LQKENI. The CDR3 covers 15 residues. J lost 2 bases, V lost 5 bases, and 3 bases had no gene match. CDR3 DNA sequence: TGTGCCAGCTCAACGACTAGCGGGACCACAGATACGCAGTATTTT. It yields the protein CASSTTSGTTDTQYF.

This rearrangement joins TRBV18 to TRBJ2-1; 8 bases match TRBD1. The J segment lost 5 bases and the V segment lost 3 bases, leaving 6 bases of the junction unmatched. Germline V gene data show CDR1 as KGHSH and CDR2 as LQKENI. The CDR3 runs to 15 residues. This CDR3 is CASSPGQGGHNEQFF. CDR3 DNA: TGTGCCAGCTCACCCGGACAGGGAGGTCACAATGAGCAGTTCTTC. The whole variable domain, remainder taken from reference TRBV18 and TRBJ2-1, is NAGVMQNPRHLVRRRGQEARLRCSPMKGHSHVYWYRQLPEEGLKFMVYLQKENIIDESGMPKERFSAEFPKEGPSILRIQQVVRGDSAAYFCASSPGQGGHNEQFFGPGTRLTVL.

This chain links TRBV5-6 with TRBJ2-7; 8 bases line up with TRBD1. The CDR3 contains 13 residues. The germline V gene has CDR1 SGHDT and CDR2 YYEEEE. With 4 bases clipped from V and 3 bases from J, the junction kept 3 bases outside the gene matches. This CDR3 reads CASSQDRDYEQYF. The CDR3 bases are TGTGCCAGCAGCCAGGACAGGGACTACGAGCAGTACTTC.

The genes are TRBV19 and TRBJ2-5; 10 positions agree with TRBD1. Germline V gene lookup returns CDR1 LNHDA and CDR2 SQIVND (reference sequence). With 5 bases clipped from V and 6 bases from J, the junction kept 3 bases outside the gene matches. The CDR3 consists of 13 residues. The CDR3, as DNA: TGTGCCAGTAGTTGGGACAGGGGTCAGACCCAGTACTTC. Protein sequence: CASSWDRGQTQYF.

V and J are TRBV19 and TRBJ1-5, with D possibly TRBD1 on 5 matching bases. V gave up 3 bases and J gave up 7 bases, with 10 bases separating them. The CDR3 length is 13 residues. CDR1 is LNHDA, CDR2 SQIVND, per germline (reference sequence). CDR3 nucleotides: TGTGCCAGTAGTATCAGGGTCCGCCAGCCCCAGCATTTT. It yields the protein CASSIRVRQPQHF.

The chain combines TRBV6-5 with TRBJ1-2; TRBD1 matches at 7 bases. V gave up 5 bases and J gave up 6 bases; unmatched junction bases: 6. CDR3 length: 13 residues. Germline CDR1 is MNHEY and CDR2 is SVGAGI. CDR3 DNA: TGTGCCAGCAGTCACACAGGACAGGATGGCTACACCTTC. Translating it yields CASSHTGQDGYTF.

This clone has more than one count but fewer than ten. The chain carries TRBV7-9 and TRBJ2-7; D is perhaps TRBD2 (6 bases). V lost 2 bases, J lost 0 bases, and 11 bases lay in between. This CDR3 has 15 amino acids. Germline V gene data show CDR1 as SEHNR and CDR2 as FQNEAQ (reference sequence). The CDR3 protein is CASSLTASDSYEQYF. The CDR3, as DNA: TGTGCCAGCAGCTTAACGGCTAGCGACTCCTACGAGCAGTACTTC.

This sequence joins TRBV6-5 and TRBJ2-1, with 7 bases matching TRBD1. The CDR3 length is 12 residues. Per the germline V gene, CDR1 is MNHEY and CDR2 is SVGAGI. The ends lost 6 bases at V and 4 bases at J; junction bases unmatched: 0. This CDR3 reads CASRGQYNEQFF. CDR3 DNA sequence: TGTGCCAGCAGGGGACAGTACAATGAGCAGTTCTTC.

V gene TRBV5-1 combines with J gene TRBJ2-7, with TRBD1 as a possible D gene (6 bases). Germline V lookup: CDR1 SGHRS, CDR2 YFSETQ. V was cut by 2 bases and J by 7 bases, with 13 bases left in between. The CDR3 runs to 13 residues. CDR3 DNA sequence: TGCGCCAGCAGCTTAGGACAGCCGCGTGAGCAGTACTTC. Translation gives CASSLGQPREQYF.

This chain links TRBV5-1 with TRBJ2-7; TRBD2 matches at 12 bases. This CDR3 is 15 amino acids long. Unmatched junction bases numbered 11, after V lost 4 bases and J lost 9 bases. CDR1 and CDR2 (germline): SGHRS, YFSETQ. Here the CDR3 DNA reads TGCGCCAGCAGCCCGACCCTAGCGGGAGGGATCTCGCAGTACTTC. Translating it yields CASSPTLAGGISQYF.

The chain links TRBV7-9 to TRBJ2-1; TRBD2 matches 11 bases. V trimming: 7 bases; J trimming: 1 base; junction bases outside the gene matches: 0. Germline loops: CDR1 SEHNR, CDR2 FQNEAQ (reference sequence). The CDR3 sequence is 14 residues long. The CDR3 region has the DNA TGTGCCAGCATAGCGGGAGGGTCCTACAATGAGCAGTTCTTC. This translates into CASIAGGSYNEQFF.

The chain is built from TRBV19 and TRBJ1-5; 7 bases line up with TRBD1. With 11 bases clipped from V and 5 bases from J, the junction kept 6 bases outside the gene matches. Germline lookup yields CDR1 LNHDA and CDR2 SQIVND (reference sequence). The CDR3 runs 12 residues. In nucleotides, the CDR3 is TGTGCCGTTGGCAGGGGGGATCAGCCCCAGCATTTT. It specifies CAVGRGDQPQHF.